This T cell receptor (beta chain) was sequenced during a study of cytomegalovirus exposure and HLA in healthy donors. The PCR had 60 Vbeta and 13 Jbeta primers. The protocol was immunoSEQ multiplex PCR, while the TCRdb copy is restricted to in-frame clones and leaves out a portion. Of 84,000 or so clones in the sample, around 82% were seen once. This CDR3 region has 14 residues. Trimming shortened V by 1 base and J by 4 bases, and 8 bases separated the two germline ends. CDR1 is LNHDA and CDR2 is SQIVND in the germline V gene (reference sequence). The clonotype was recovered from a man aged 50 to 59 in good health and CMV-seronegative. Sequencing used PBMCs. The rearrangement links TRBV19 to TRBJ2-1; D is possibly TRBD1 (6 bases). The CDR3 nucleotides are TGTGCCAGTAGTATAGGGACAGAATACAATGAGCAGTTCTTC. Its protein is CASSIGTEYNEQFF.